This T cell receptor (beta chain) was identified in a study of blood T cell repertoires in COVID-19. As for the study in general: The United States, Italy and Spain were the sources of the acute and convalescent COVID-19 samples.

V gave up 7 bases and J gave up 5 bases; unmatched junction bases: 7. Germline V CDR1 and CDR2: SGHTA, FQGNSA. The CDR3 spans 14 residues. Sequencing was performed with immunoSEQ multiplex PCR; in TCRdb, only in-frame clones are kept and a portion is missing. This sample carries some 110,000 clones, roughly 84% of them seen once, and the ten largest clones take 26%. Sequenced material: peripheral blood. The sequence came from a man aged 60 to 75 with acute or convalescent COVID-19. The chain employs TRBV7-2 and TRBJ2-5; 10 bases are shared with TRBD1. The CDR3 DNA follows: TGTGCCAGCAAGATCGACAGGGGGCGTGAGACCCAGTACTTC. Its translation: CASKIDRGRETQYF.